A selection of T cell receptor beta chains follows, all from one sample in a study of CXCR3 chemokines and chemotherapy response in bladder cancer. TCRdb re-derived calls from the PCR reads in MiXCR, one entry per CDR3 protein. The sample consists of fewer than 4,500 distinct CDR3 sequences, roughly 26% of them appearing once. Sampling was done from a patient whose treatment included neoadjuvant chemotherapy. Receptor source: a human donor with bladder cancer that did not respond to neoadjuvant chemotherapy. Both conserved end residues are part of each CDR3. Each record gives: J gene, D gene, clone size, V gene, CDR3 DNA, CDR3 protein. The D gene is left open where the match is weak. Clone size is stated in some rows and not others, as once, few, many or a class when expanded.

j_gene: TRBJ1-1; d_gene: -; abundance: -; v_gene: TRBV6-1; CDR3nt: TGTGCCAGCAGTGACGTGACCTCTAAGTTTATGAACACTGAAGCTTTCTTT; CDR3aa: CASSDVTSKFMNTEAFF
j_gene: TRBJ2-5; d_gene: TRBD2; abundance: large; v_gene: TRBV5-6; CDR3nt: TGTGCCAGCAGCTTCCTAGCGGGGGGAACTCAAGAGACCCAGTACTTC; CDR3aa: CASSFLAGGTQETQYF
j_gene: TRBJ1-6; d_gene: TRBD1; abundance: large; v_gene: TRBV7-2; CDR3nt: TGTGCCAGCAGCTTGCCCCAGGGGGCAAATTCACCCCTCCACTTT; CDR3aa: CASSLPQGANSPLHF
j_gene: TRBJ2-3; d_gene: -; abundance: few; v_gene: TRBV7-5; CDR3nt: -; CDR3aa: CISVPAAQGLPGTDTQYF
j_gene: TRBJ1-1; d_gene: TRBD1; abundance: many; v_gene: TRBV12-3/TRBV12-4; CDR3nt: TGTGCCAGCAGAGACAGGGGAGTGTGGACTGAAGCTTTCTTT; CDR3aa: CASRDRGVWTEAFF
j_gene: TRBJ2-7; d_gene: TRBD1; abundance: many; v_gene: TRBV7-2; CDR3nt: TGTGCCAGCAGCTTTGACAGGGCGGATAGAGAGCAGTACTTC; CDR3aa: CASSFDRADREQYF
j_gene: TRBJ2-1; d_gene: -; abundance: medium-sized; v_gene: TRBV19; CDR3nt: TGTGCCAGTAGTATAGTTCCCAGCTCCTACAATGAGCAGTTCTTC; CDR3aa: CASSIVPSSYNEQFF
j_gene: TRBJ1-1; d_gene: -; abundance: medium-sized; v_gene: TRBV6-5; CDR3nt: TGTGCCAGCAGTTACTCTGTGGGGCCCACTGAAGCTTTCTTT; CDR3aa: CASSYSVGPTEAFF
j_gene: TRBJ1-5; d_gene: -; abundance: medium-sized; v_gene: TRBV19; CDR3nt: TGTGCCAGTAGTATCTCCCCTGATCAGCCCCAGCATTTT; CDR3aa: CASSISPDQPQHF
j_gene: TRBJ1-6; d_gene: -; abundance: many; v_gene: TRBV7-3; CDR3nt: TGTGCCAGCAGCTTGGCGGGAGGGTCGGAAAATTCACCCCTCCACTTT; CDR3aa: CASSLAGGSENSPLHF
j_gene: TRBJ2-1; d_gene: TRBD1; abundance: medium-sized; v_gene: TRBV6-2/TRBV6-3; CDR3nt: TGTGCCAGCAGATTGGGACAGCCAAATGAGCAGTTCTTC; CDR3aa: CASRLGQPNEQFF
j_gene: TRBJ2-4; d_gene: -; abundance: many; v_gene: TRBV18; CDR3nt: TGTGCCAGCTCACCTCTTCCCCGCGGGTCCTTAGCCAAAAACATTCAGTACTTC; CDR3aa: CASSPLPRGSLAKNIQYF
j_gene: TRBJ2-4; d_gene: TRBD1; abundance: medium-sized; v_gene: TRBV6-5; CDR3nt: TGTGCCAGCAGCTCAGGACAGGGAGCCAAAAACATTCAGTACTTC; CDR3aa: CASSSGQGAKNIQYF
j_gene: TRBJ2-3; d_gene: -; abundance: large; v_gene: TRBV6-5; CDR3nt: TGTGCCAGCAGCACGGGGACCTATAGTACGCAGTATTTT; CDR3aa: CASSTGTYSTQYF
j_gene: TRBJ2-5; d_gene: TRBD2; abundance: many; v_gene: TRBV20-1; CDR3nt: TGCAGTGCCACCCTAGGAGCGGGGGGGCAAGAGACCCAGTACTTC; CDR3aa: CSATLGAGGQETQYF
j_gene: TRBJ1-5; d_gene: -; abundance: -; v_gene: TRBV6-2/TRBV6-3; CDR3nt: TGTGCCAGCAGTTTTGGCGGGGGGAGCCCTTTGATGGGTCAGCCCCAGCATTTT; CDR3aa: CASSFGGGSPLMGQPQHF
j_gene: TRBJ1-2; d_gene: -; abundance: large; v_gene: TRBV19; CDR3nt: TGTGCCAGTAGTCAGGGCCTGGGTGGCTACACCTTC; CDR3aa: CASSQGLGGYTF
j_gene: TRBJ2-5; d_gene: TRBD2; abundance: many; v_gene: TRBV6-5; CDR3nt: TGTGCCAGCAGTTACTCGGGGGGGGGACTGGAGACCCAGTACTTC; CDR3aa: CASSYSGGGLETQYF
j_gene: TRBJ2-2; d_gene: -; abundance: medium-sized; v_gene: TRBV19; CDR3nt: TGTGCCAGTAGTATGTTGGGCACGAACACCGGGGAGCTGTTTTTT; CDR3aa: CASSMLGTNTGELFF
j_gene: TRBJ2-3; d_gene: TRBD1; abundance: many; v_gene: TRBV20-1; CDR3nt: TGCAGTGCTAGAGCGGAACAGGGGGGCACAGATACGCAGTATTTT; CDR3aa: CSARAEQGGTDTQYF
j_gene: TRBJ2-5; d_gene: TRBD2; abundance: -; v_gene: TRBV5-1; CDR3nt: TGCGCCACACAGCGGGGGGACTTCCAAGAGACCCAGTACTTC; CDR3aa: CATQRGDFQETQYF
j_gene: TRBJ2-7; d_gene: -; abundance: medium-sized; v_gene: TRBV7-2; CDR3nt: TGTGCCAGCAGCTTAGTAGGAGGAGGGGGCGCTTATGACGAGCAGTACTTC; CDR3aa: CASSLVGGGGAYDEQYF
j_gene: TRBJ2-4; d_gene: -; abundance: many; v_gene: TRBV20-1; CDR3nt: TGCAGTGCTAGCCCGGAAGTCTACGGGGCCCAACTAGCCAAAAACATTCAGTACTTC; CDR3aa: CSASPEVYGAQLAKNIQYF
j_gene: TRBJ2-7; d_gene: -; abundance: medium-sized; v_gene: TRBV6-5; CDR3nt: TGTGCCAGCAGTTTGACCCAGGTGGCCTACGAGCAGTACTTC; CDR3aa: CASSLTQVAYEQYF
j_gene: TRBJ2-6; d_gene: -; abundance: medium-sized; v_gene: TRBV7-9; CDR3nt: TGTGCCAGCAGCTGGCTACGGGGCTCTGGGGCCAACGTCCTGACTTTC; CDR3aa: CASSWLRGSGANVLTF
j_gene: TRBJ1-6; d_gene: -; abundance: large; v_gene: TRBV6-5; CDR3nt: TGTGCCAGCCACCCGGCTCAGGGGTCCAATTCACCCCTCCACTTT; CDR3aa: CASHPAQGSNSPLHF
j_gene: TRBJ1-6; d_gene: -; abundance: many; v_gene: TRBV7-9; CDR3nt: TGTGCCAGCAGCCAAATCGTCCGGACACAACGGTTCTTCTATAATTCACCCCTCCACTTT; CDR3aa: CASSQIVRTQRFFYNSPLHF
j_gene: TRBJ1-1; d_gene: -; abundance: medium-sized; v_gene: TRBV19; CDR3nt: TGTGCCAGTAGGCCGTCGGGGGGGAACACTGAAGCTTTCTTT; CDR3aa: CASRPSGGNTEAFF
j_gene: TRBJ2-3; d_gene: -; abundance: medium-sized; v_gene: TRBV13; CDR3nt: TGTGCCAGCAGCGGACCGACTAGTCTCGCAGATACGCAGTATTTT; CDR3aa: CASSGPTSLADTQYF
j_gene: TRBJ2-7; d_gene: TRBD2; abundance: many; v_gene: TRBV20-1; CDR3nt: TGCAGTGGGGGGACTAGCGGGCCTCGGGAGCAGTACTTC; CDR3aa: CSGGTSGPREQYF
j_gene: TRBJ1-1; d_gene: TRBD1; abundance: many; v_gene: TRBV20-1; CDR3nt: TGCAGTGCTAGAGGCCCGTTCGCATCAGGGGGAGGGAGAAGCGGTGAAGCTTTCTTT; CDR3aa: CSARGPFASGGGRSGEAFF
j_gene: TRBJ2-7; d_gene: TRBD2; abundance: many; v_gene: TRBV20-1; CDR3nt: TGCAGTGCTAGAGTTAGCGGGGGGGCTTACGAGCAGTACTTC; CDR3aa: CSARVSGGAYEQYF
j_gene: TRBJ2-6; d_gene: TRBD1; abundance: few; v_gene: TRBV7-2; CDR3nt: TGTGCCAGCAGGGGACAGTTTCCCTCTGGGGCCAACGTCCTGACTTTC; CDR3aa: CASRGQFPSGANVLTF
j_gene: TRBJ2-3; d_gene: -; abundance: -; v_gene: TRBV15; CDR3nt: TGTGCCACCAGCAGCACGGGGACCTATAGTACGCAGTATTTT; CDR3aa: CATSSTGTYSTQYF
j_gene: TRBJ2-2; d_gene: -; abundance: large; v_gene: TRBV6-5; CDR3nt: TGTGCCACCCATGAATCAAAGACCGGGGAGCTGTTTTTT; CDR3aa: CATHESKTGELFF
j_gene: TRBJ1-1; d_gene: TRBD1; abundance: -; v_gene: TRBV19; CDR3nt: TGTGCCAGTAGTATAGGCGCAGGGGGCAGTAACTTT; CDR3aa: CASSIGAGGSNF
j_gene: TRBJ2-7; d_gene: TRBD2; abundance: many; v_gene: TRBV6-2/TRBV6-3; CDR3nt: TGTGCCAGCGCCTATAGCGGGGGAGCGTACTCCTACGAGCAGTACTTC; CDR3aa: CASAYSGGAYSYEQYF
j_gene: TRBJ2-1; d_gene: -; abundance: -; v_gene: TRBV7-2; CDR3nt: TGTGCCAGCAGCTTAGGAAGCTCCTACAATGAGCAGTTCTTC; CDR3aa: CASSLGSSYNEQFF
j_gene: TRBJ1-5; d_gene: TRBD1; abundance: many; v_gene: TRBV19; CDR3nt: TGTGCCAGTATCCCATCGCCTACAGGGGGGCCGGGTCAGCCCCAGCATTTT; CDR3aa: CASIPSPTGGPGQPQHF
j_gene: TRBJ1-1; d_gene: -; abundance: few; v_gene: TRBV20-1; CDR3nt: TGCAGTGCTAGAGATCAGGGGTCTCCGTCACGGACTGAAGCTTTCTTT; CDR3aa: CSARDQGSPSRTEAFF
j_gene: TRBJ2-3; d_gene: TRBD1; abundance: medium-sized; v_gene: TRBV6-2/TRBV6-3; CDR3nt: TGTGCCAGCAGATCGGGACAGGGGGTTTCAGATACGCAGTATTTT; CDR3aa: CASRSGQGVSDTQYF
j_gene: TRBJ1-2; d_gene: -; abundance: many; v_gene: TRBV12-3/TRBV12-4; CDR3nt: TGTGCCAGCAGTTTACTAGGGGAGGCCCACTTAGGTGGCTACACCTTC; CDR3aa: CASSLLGEAHLGGYTF
j_gene: TRBJ2-7; d_gene: -; abundance: -; v_gene: TRBV14; CDR3nt: TGTGCCAGCAGCCAAGAATACAATAGGGTCTCCTACGAGCAGTACTTC; CDR3aa: CASSQEYNRVSYEQYF
j_gene: TRBJ2-1; d_gene: -; abundance: many; v_gene: TRBV12-3/TRBV12-4; CDR3nt: TGTGCCAGCAGTTTGGGGTTGAATGAGCAGTTCTTC; CDR3aa: CASSLGLNEQFF
j_gene: TRBJ2-2; d_gene: -; abundance: many; v_gene: TRBV12-3/TRBV12-4; CDR3nt: TGTGCCAGCAGTTTTTACGTCGTACAGGGAACATCCCCTTTTTCCGGGGAGCTGTTTTTT; CDR3aa: CASSFYVVQGTSPFSGELFF
j_gene: TRBJ2-2; d_gene: -; abundance: medium-sized; v_gene: TRBV18; CDR3nt: TGTGCCAGCTCACCACCTGGTCAGAACACCGGGGAGCTGTTTTTT; CDR3aa: CASSPPGQNTGELFF
j_gene: TRBJ1-6; d_gene: TRBD1; abundance: -; v_gene: TRBV6-6; CDR3nt: TGTGCCAGCAGCCCGGGACAGGGGTCCAATTCACCCCTCCACTTT; CDR3aa: CASSPGQGSNSPLHF
j_gene: TRBJ2-7; d_gene: TRBD2; abundance: -; v_gene: TRBV6-6; CDR3nt: TGTGCCAGCAGTTACCCGACCGCGGGGGGGGCCGGGTACTACGAGCAGTACTTC; CDR3aa: CASSYPTAGGAGYYEQYF
j_gene: TRBJ2-2; d_gene: TRBD2; abundance: -; v_gene: TRBV6-1; CDR3nt: TGTGCCAGCACTGCAACTAGCGGGGGGGCCGGGGAGCTGTTTTTT; CDR3aa: CASTATSGGAGELFF
j_gene: TRBJ2-2; d_gene: TRBD1; abundance: many; v_gene: TRBV7-9; CDR3nt: TGTGCCAGCAGCTTTCGACAGGGGACCCTCCCGAACACCGGGGAGCTGTTTTTT; CDR3aa: CASSFRQGTLPNTGELFF
j_gene: TRBJ2-7; d_gene: -; abundance: medium-sized; v_gene: TRBV6-2/TRBV6-3; CDR3nt: TGTGCCAGCAGGTCTAACGGGGACGAGCAGTACTTC; CDR3aa: CASRSNGDEQYF
j_gene: TRBJ2-3; d_gene: TRBD2; abundance: many; v_gene: TRBV7-9; CDR3nt: TGTGCCAGCAGCTTAACGGGGGGGCCAATAAACACAGATACGCAGTATTTT; CDR3aa: CASSLTGGPINTDTQYF
j_gene: TRBJ2-3; d_gene: TRBD2; abundance: many; v_gene: TRBV20-1; CDR3nt: TGCAGTGCCACTAACCCAAATAGCGGGGGGGCAATCGGGGGTATTGCAGATACGCAGTATTTT; CDR3aa: CSATNPNSGGAIGGIADTQYF
j_gene: TRBJ1-1; d_gene: -; abundance: many; v_gene: TRBV20-1; CDR3nt: TGCAGTGCTAGAGATTCTTGGGGGTGGGTTACTGAAGCTTTCTTT; CDR3aa: CSARDSWGWVTEAFF
j_gene: TRBJ1-4; d_gene: -; abundance: many; v_gene: TRBV12-3/TRBV12-4; CDR3nt: TGTGCCAGCAGTTTTCGGAGGGGCCGCGAAAAACTGTTTTTT; CDR3aa: CASSFRRGREKLFF
j_gene: TRBJ2-1; d_gene: -; abundance: hyperexpanded; v_gene: TRBV6-6; CDR3nt: TGTGCCAGCAGTTCGCCTCGAGTCCCTCGTATAGATGAGCAGTTCTTC; CDR3aa: CASSSPRVPRIDEQFF
j_gene: TRBJ1-1; d_gene: -; abundance: medium-sized; v_gene: TRBV6-2/TRBV6-3; CDR3nt: TGTGCCAGCAGTTACATATTAGGGCGTCGGGAGAACACTGAAGCTTTCTTT; CDR3aa: CASSYILGRRENTEAFF
j_gene: TRBJ1-2; d_gene: -; abundance: medium-sized; v_gene: TRBV29-1; CDR3nt: TGCAGCGTTGAAGATCGGGGGGCTAACTATGGCTACACCTTC; CDR3aa: CSVEDRGANYGYTF
j_gene: TRBJ1-2; d_gene: -; abundance: -; v_gene: TRBV14; CDR3nt: TGTGCCAGCAGCCAAGGCGGTCGGGGAAACACCTTC; CDR3aa: CASSQGGRGNTF